The 17 T cell receptor beta chains in this list originate from one sample, sequenced in a study of T cell responses to AZD1222 COVID-19 vaccine. The method was immunoSEQ multiplex PCR; TCRdb's version includes in-frame clones alone and lacks a portion of them. The sample consists of 100,000 to 120,000 clones, more than 70% of them appearing once. Specimen: peripheral blood, collected on day 0 of AZD1222 vaccination. The receptors originated from an adult in good health.

V and J are TRBV13 and TRBJ2-7; 12 bases are a match to TRBD1. From germline, CDR1 is PRHDT and CDR2 FYEKMQ (reference sequence). The CDR3 is 15 amino acids. V was pared by 0 bases and J by 5 bases, with 2 bases of the junction left unmatched. The CDR3 DNA sequence: TGTGCCAGCAGCTTAGGCGGGACAGGGGGCCACGAGCAGTACTTC. The encoded protein is CASSLGGTGGHEQYF.

This clone occurred once. The chain recombines TRBV18 with TRBJ1-5; 7 positions match TRBD1. The germline gives CDR1 KGHSH, CDR2 LQKENI. V lost 3 bases, J lost 4 bases, and 6 bases stayed unmatched. The CDR3 totals 15 residues. The DNA for the CDR3 is TGTGCCAGCTCACCCGGGACAGCTTATAATCAGCCCCAGCATTTT. Translated, it gives CASSPGTAYNQPQHF.

This clone came up once. The CDR3 loop reads CASSIRTGAVLSQYF. The CDR3 nucleotides are TGTGCCAGTAGTATCCGGACAGGGGCGGTTCTATCCCAGTACTTC. V is TRBV19 and J is TRBJ2-5, with TRBD1 matching 9 bases. The CDR3 covers 15 residues. The J segment lost 9 bases and the V segment lost 3 bases, leaving 11 bases of the junction unmatched. Germline V gene lookup returns CDR1 LNHDA and CDR2 SQIVND (reference sequence).

The chain employs TRBV7-8 and TRBJ1-1; TRBD1 agrees at 11 bases. CDR3 length equals 15 residues. V was pared by 4 bases and J by 5 bases, with 6 bases of the junction left unmatched. From germline, CDR1 is SGHVS and CDR2 FQNEAQ. Here the CDR3 reads CASSSVDRGRTEAFF. DNA for the CDR3: TGTGCCAGCAGCTCTGTGGACAGGGGGCGGACTGAAGCTTTCTTT.

This chain links TRBV6-5 with TRBJ2-5, with unresolved D. Trimming took off 8 bases at V and 1 base at J, with 14 bases between the two ends. Germline V CDR1 and CDR2: MNHEY, SVGAGI. This CDR3 has 14 amino acids. This CDR3 reads CASVESGTQETQYF. CDR3 coding DNA: TGTGCCAGCGTAGAGTCAGGAACCCAAGAGACCCAGTACTTC.

The chain carries TRBV5-5 and TRBJ1-3, with D hard to call. CDR3 length: 14 amino acids. V gave up 3 bases and J gave up 0 bases, with 7 bases separating them. In germline, CDR1 is SGHKS, CDR2 YYEKEE (reference sequence). CDR3 coding DNA: TGTGCCAGCAGCTCGACCGGCTCTGGAAACACCATATATTTT. Protein: CASSSTGSGNTIYF. Variable domain in full (rest from reference TRBV5-5 and TRBJ1-3): DAGVTQSPTHLIKTRGQQVTLRCSPISGHKSVSWYQQVLGQGPQFIFQYYEKEERGRGNFPDRFSARQFPNYSSELNVNALLLGDSALYLCASSSTGSGNTIYFGEGSWLTVV.

The chain uses TRBV6-5 and TRBJ1-4; D may be TRBD1 (6 bases). V dropped 0 bases and J dropped 5 bases, with 13 bases sitting between them. In germline, CDR1 is MNHEY, CDR2 SVGAGI. CDR3 length equals 16 residues. CDR3 bases: TGTGCCAGCAGTTACTCCCAGACAGGCCAAAATGAAAAACTGTTTTTT. Amino acids: CASSYSQTGQNEKLFF.

The chain recombines TRBV7-2 with TRBJ2-3; 11 nucleotides line up with TRBD2. The V and J ends lost 2 bases and 3 bases, in that order; junction bases with no gene match: 1. Germline V lookup: CDR1 SGHTA, CDR2 FQGNSA. CDR3 size: 15 residues. CDR3 loop: CASSLRLAGTDTQYF. The CDR3 bases are TGTGCCAGCAGCTTAAGACTAGCGGGAACAGATACGCAGTATTTT.

The chain has TRBV4-3 and TRBJ2-1; TRBD2 aligns across 9 bases. This CDR3 has 13 amino acids. The junction had 4 bases not matched to a gene; V was cut back by 6 bases and J by 7 bases. Germline V gene lookup returns CDR1 LGHNA and CDR2 YSLEER. This CDR3 is CASSLAGGNEQFF. The CDR3 bases are TGCGCCAGCAGTCTTGCGGGGGGGAATGAGCAGTTCTTC.

The chain carries TRBV6-5 and TRBJ1-5; 7 positions agree with TRBD1. CDR1 and CDR2 (germline): MNHEY, SVGAGI. The trim removed 6 bases at V and 6 bases at J, leaving 8 bases unmatched. CDR3 size: 14 residues. DNA for the CDR3: TGTGCCAGCAGGATGAAGGGGGCGGGTCAGCCCCAGCATTTT. Translation: CASRMKGAGQPQHF.

CDR3 residues: CAISETTSYEQYF. In DNA form, the CDR3 reads TGTGCCATCAGTGAGACAACAAGTTACGAGCAGTACTTC. The V and J genes are TRBV10-3 and TRBJ2-7; D ambiguous. The germline V gene has CDR1 ENHRY and CDR2 SYGVKD. This CDR3 comprises 13 residues. V lost 2 bases, J lost 4 bases, and 9 bases lay in between.

The chain has TRBV3-1 (or the pseudogene TRBV3-2) and TRBJ2-3, with TRBD2 matching 10 bases. J was trimmed by 5 bases and V by 8 bases; bases with no gene match: 4. This CDR3 is built from 13 residues. Per germline, CDR1 LGHDT and CDR2 YNNKEL (reference sequence). CDR3 DNA sequence: TGTGCCAGCTCAGCGGGAGGGGGAGATACGCAGTATTTT. It encodes CASSAGGGDTQYF.

The V call is TRBV6-5, the J call TRBJ1-2; TRBD1 might be the D (6 bases). Between the trimmed V and J ends, which lost 7 bases and 4 bases, there was a span of 16 bases. Germline CDR1 reads MNHEY; CDR2 reads SVGAGI. The CDR3 is made up of 14 amino acids. The CDR3: CASKETAGAYGYTF. The CDR3 DNA reads TGTGCCAGCAAGGAGACAGCAGGGGCCTATGGCTACACCTTC.

This rearrangement joins TRBV27 to TRBJ2-7; D may match TRBD1 or TRBD2 (5 bases each). V was pared by 5 bases and J by 2 bases, with 19 bases between. Looked up from germline, CDR1 is MNHEY and CDR2 is SMNVEV (reference sequence). This CDR3 comprises 16 residues. The CDR3 DNA is TGTGCCAGCAGTCGGACCGGGACCAGATCAACCTACGAGCAGTACTTC. Amino acids: CASSRTGTRSTYEQYF.

This chain joins TRBV21-1 and TRBJ2-1; the table names TRBD2, a call not compared with the DNA. TRBV21-1 is annotated as a pseudogene. This CDR3 contains 17 residues. In DNA, the CDR3 is TGTGCCAGCAGCTTAGAAAGTGTTCTGGAGCCCGACAATGAGCAGTTCTTC. Protein: CASSLESVLEPDNEQFF.

The rearrangement links TRBV27 to TRBJ2-3; D perhaps matches TRBD1 (5 bases). Trimming took off 5 bases at V and 4 bases at J, with 10 bases between the two ends. The CDR3 runs to 13 residues. Per the germline V gene, CDR1 is MNHEY and CDR2 is SMNVEV (reference sequence). CDR3 bases: TGTGCCAGCAGTCTACAGGAAGCAGATACGCAGTATTTT. It codes for CASSLQEADTQYF.

This clone was seen just once. The chain carries TRBV27 and TRBJ2-3; no clear D gene. The CDR3 is made up of 14 amino acids. V was trimmed by 3 bases and J by 4 bases, leaving 11 bases between them. Germline V gives CDR1 MNHEY, CDR2 SMNVEV (reference sequence). The CDR3 DNA follows: TGTGCCAGCAGTTTGACGGGTTACGCAGATACGCAGTATTTT. It codes for CASSLTGYADTQYF.